The 30 T cell receptor beta chains in this list originate from one sample, sequenced in a study of metastatic and nonmetastatic thyroid tumors. No patient received treatment before thyroid surgery. TCRdb reanalyzed the PCR reads with MiXCR. The data contain tens of thousands of clones, approximately 24% of them seen just once; the ten biggest clones take up around 20%. The sequenced sample was blood. These receptors all stem from a male donor with papillary thyroid cancer or a benign thyroid nodule (not recorded which). Some clones in this sample may be carry-over from other donors' samples.

This clone was seen many times. V and J are TRBV20-1 and TRBJ2-4; D call uncertain. Trimming left V 2 bases short and J 0 bases short, with 5 bases between. CDR3 size: 13 residues. CDR1 and CDR2 from the germline V gene are DFQATT and SNEGSKA (reference sequence). Here the CDR3 reads CSARTLAKNIQYF. CDR3 coding DNA: TGCAGTGCTAGAACTCTAGCCAAAAACATTCAGTACTTC.

This clone came up many times. The chain has TRBV30 and TRBJ1-6, with D maybe TRBD1 (6 bases). V was pared by 1 base and J by 6 bases, with 10 bases between. CDR3 length equals 14 residues. Germline CDR1 is GTSNPN and CDR2 is SVGIG (reference sequence). CDR3 residues: CAWSGGGSNSPLHF. DNA of the CDR3: TGTGCCTGGAGTGGGGGGGGCAGTAATTCACCCCTCCACTTT. The full variable domain, with the rest looked up from reference TRBV30 and TRBJ1-6, is SQTIHQWPATLVQPVGSPLSLECTVEGTSNPNLYWYRQAAGRGLQLLFYSVGIGQISSEVPQNLSASRPQDRQFILSSKKLLLSDSGFYLCAWSGGGSNSPLHFGNGTRLTVT.

This clone was observed at least ten times. V gene TRBV10-3 combines with J gene TRBJ1-1; D not resolved. CDR3 length equals 12 residues. Germline V gene lookup returns CDR1 ENHRY and CDR2 SYGVKD. The germline V and J ends were trimmed by 10 bases and 5 bases, with 14 bases remaining between them. The CDR3 loop reads CATREELTEAFF. CDR3 coding DNA: TGTGCCACCCGGGAGGAATTAACTGAAGCTTTCTTT.

The rearrangement uses TRBV5-1 and TRBJ1-6; no reliable D call. CDR1 is SGHRS, CDR2 YFSETQ, per germline. The CDR3 loop spans 14 amino acids. The V end was cut by 3 bases, the J end by 5 bases, with 9 bases between. CDR3 DNA sequence: TGCGCCAGCAGCTCCGACGGCAATAATTCACCCCTCCACTTT. This codes for CASSSDGNNSPLHF.

This clone was counted many times. The sample holds other DNA sequences that translate to the same CDR3. The CDR3 nucleotides read TGTGCCACCAGCACCGGTGAGGTCAGCTCTGGAAACACCATATATTTT. Protein product: CATSTGEVSSGNTIYF. The chain links TRBV15 to TRBJ1-3, with D hard to call. The CDR3 spans 16 residues. V gave up 4 bases and J gave up 0 bases, with 13 bases separating them. The germline CDR1 and CDR2 sequences are LNHNV and YYDKDF (reference sequence).

This clone has more than one count but fewer than ten. V usage is TRBV12-3 or TRBV12-4 and J usage is TRBJ2-2; D is unclear. The CDR3 is 14 amino acids. Trimming left V 7 bases short and J 2 bases short, with 11 bases between. In DNA, the CDR3 is TGTGCCAGCAACAAGTCAGTAAACACCGGGGAGCTGTTTTTT. Translation: CASNKSVNTGELFF.

This clone was counted between two and nine times. This chain joins TRBV6-2 or TRBV6-3 and TRBJ1-1; D remains ambiguous. CDR1 is MNHEY and CDR2 is SVGEGT in the germline V gene. The CDR3 sequence is 11 residues long. The V and J ends lost 8 bases and 2 bases respectively, with 6 bases between them. The CDR3 sequence: CASRANTEAFF. The CDR3 DNA is TGTGCCAGCCGGGCCAACACTGAAGCTTTCTTT.

At least ten counts were recorded for this clone. V usage is TRBV30 and J usage is TRBJ1-1; no clear D. The CDR3 covers 12 residues. Per germline, CDR1 GTSNPN and CDR2 SVGIG (reference sequence). V was trimmed by 4 bases and J by 4 bases, leaving 10 bases between them. CDR3 in DNA: TGTGCCTGGAATGGCAGGTCCACTGAAGCTTTCTTT. Its protein product is CAWNGRSTEAFF.

The sample holds many counts of this clone. The J gene is TRBJ1-1, the V gene TRBV10-2, with D perhaps TRBD1 (5 bases). V was shortened by 0 bases and J by 8 bases, with 16 bases between the two germline ends. The length of the CDR3 is 15 residues. Germline V gives CDR1 WSHSY, CDR2 SAAADI. The CDR3 bases are TGCGCCAGCAGTGAGTCCGCACAGGAGGATAAGGAAGCTTTCTTT. As protein: CASSESAQEDKEAFF.

The V and J genes are TRBV7-3 and TRBJ2-7; weak D call: TRBD2 (6 bases). CDR3 size: 14 residues. Trimming left V 2 bases short and J 5 bases short, with 13 bases between. Germline V gene lookup returns CDR1 SGHTA and CDR2 FQGTGA. CDR3 sequence: CASSLGGDSDEQYF. DNA of the CDR3: TGTGCCAGCAGCTTAGGAGGGGACTCGGACGAGCAGTACTTC.

Note on this clone: The CDR3 ends on some other residue instead of the conserved phenylalanine or tryptophan, so this is likely a read error. This chain uses TRBV12-3 or TRBV12-4 with TRBJ2-7; D is unclear. Trimming removed 6 bases at V and 7 bases at J, with 16 bases between. This CDR3 has 13 residues. CDR3 in DNA: TGTGCCAGCAGCCTGTGGCTCTCTGGAGAGCAGTACTCC. Its translation is CASSLWLSGEQYS.

The genes are TRBV5-1 and TRBJ2-7, with D hard to call. Between the trimmed V and J ends, which lost 0 bases and 3 bases, there was a span of 10 bases. The CDR3 spans 14 residues. The germline V gene has CDR1 SGHRS and CDR2 YFSETQ. The CDR3 sequence is CASSLGQSLYEQYF. The CDR3 nucleotides are TGCGCCAGCAGCTTGGGTCAGTCCCTCTACGAGCAGTACTTC.

The DNA of the CDR3 is TGTGCCAGCAACCACGGGGGGAGAGAGCAGTACTTC. Amino acids: CASNHGGREQYF. J is TRBJ2-7 and V is TRBV6-1; 7 bases line up with TRBD2. V was pared by 7 bases and J by 7 bases, with 7 bases of the junction left unmatched. The CDR3 runs to 12 residues. Germline CDR1 reads MNHNS; CDR2 reads SASEGT.

This clone was counted at least ten times. V gene TRBV7-2 combines with J gene TRBJ2-3; 12 bases align to TRBD2. This CDR3 has 17 amino acids. Germline V gene sequence: CDR1 SGHTA, CDR2 FQGNSA. V was clipped by 5 bases and J by 5 bases; unmatched bases: 11. Here the CDR3 reads CASSPRVLAGGLDTQYF. The DNA of the CDR3 is TGTGCCAGCAGCCCACGCGTTCTAGCGGGAGGGCTAGATACGCAGTATTTT.

A note on this clone: The conserved phenylalanine or tryptophan normally closing the CDR3 is absent here, so this likely arose from a read error. The chain employs TRBV27 and TRBJ2-1, with D possibly being TRBD1 (6 bases). Germline-derived CDR1 and CDR2 are MNHEY and SMNVEV (reference sequence). V shed 3 bases and J shed 13 bases, with 22 bases lying between them. The CDR3 length is 15 residues. CDR3 nucleotides: TGTGCCAGCAGTTTTATGGGGGCCCCAAAAACTGATCAGTTCCTC. Translating it yields CASSFMGAPKTDQFL.

This clone was seen ten or more times. The V and J genes are TRBV7-6 and TRBJ2-7; no firm D call. Germline CDR1 and CDR2: SGHVS and FNYEAQ. V lost 5 bases, J lost 2 bases, and 10 bases lay in between. The CDR3 has 13 amino acids. CDR3 amino acids: CASSQQETYEQYF. The CDR3 DNA sequence: TGTGCCAGCAGCCAGCAGGAAACCTACGAGCAGTACTTC.

By proportion, this clone is medium-sized. The chain links TRBV7-8 to TRBJ2-7, with TRBD2 matching over 13 bases. With V trimmed by 4 bases and J by 7 bases, 13 bases remained unmatched. There are 17 residues in the CDR3. Germline CDR1 and CDR2: SGHVS and FQNEAQ. The CDR3 DNA is TGTGCCAGCAGCTCCATCGGACCGGGACTAGCGGGACAGGAGCAGTACTTC. The encoded protein is CASSSIGPGLAGQEQYF.

This clone was found many times. The chain is built from TRBV28 and TRBJ1-3, with TRBD1 as a possible D gene (6 bases). Per the germline V gene, CDR1 is MDHEN and CDR2 is SYDVKM. The CDR3 consists of 15 residues. Trimming took off 8 bases at V and 0 bases at J, with 14 bases between the two ends. The CDR3 coding sequence is TGTGCCAGCTTCCGGGACACTCTCTCTGGAAACACCATATATTTT. The encoded protein is CASFRDTLSGNTIYF.

The table lists this clone with a few counts. The genes are TRBV28 and TRBJ2-7; D possibly uses TRBD1 or TRBD2 (5 bases each). Trimming removed 1 base from V and 3 bases from J, with 10 bases in between. This CDR3 region has 14 residues. Germline V lookup: CDR1 MDHEN, CDR2 SYDVKM. In DNA, the CDR3 is TGTGCCAGCAGTTTATTCCCAGGGAGCTACGAGCAGTACTTC. Amino acid sequence: CASSLFPGSYEQYF.

Within the sample, this clone is medium-sized. The chain has TRBV19 and TRBJ2-5, with D possibly matching TRBD1 (6 bases). Deletions cut 3 bases from V and 2 bases from J, with 16 bases between. Germline CDR1 LNHDA, CDR2 SQIVND (reference sequence). The CDR3 extends over 16 amino acids. The CDR3 nucleotides are TGTGCCAGTAGTATTGGTGACAGGCCCCCTCAAGAGACCCAGTACTTC. It is translated as CASSIGDRPPQETQYF.

The chain joins TRBV20-1 to TRBJ2-7; the D is unclear. V was trimmed by 4 bases and J by 7 bases, leaving 14 bases between them. The germline gives CDR1 DFQATT, CDR2 SNEGSKA (reference sequence). The CDR3 is 12 amino acids. The CDR3, as DNA: TGCAGTGCTATAGTACGCCTGGTGGAGCAGTACTTC. It yields the protein CSAIVRLVEQYF.

This clone was counted at least ten times. The rearrangement joins TRBV5-1 to TRBJ1-1; D is undetermined. This CDR3 region has 13 residues. Germline V gene lookup returns CDR1 SGHRS and CDR2 YFSETQ. V gave up 5 bases and J gave up 3 bases, with 11 bases separating them. CDR3 protein: CASRGKTDTEAFF. As DNA, the CDR3 is TGCGCCAGCAGGGGAAAAACGGACACTGAAGCTTTCTTT.

The chain is built from TRBV11-2 and TRBJ2-3; possible D gene TRBD1, 5 bases. Trimming stripped 5 bases from V and 5 bases from J, with 20 bases between. This CDR3 has 16 amino acids. Germline V CDR1 and CDR2: SGHAT, FQNNGV. The CDR3 DNA follows: TGTGCCAGCAGCCCCCATGCGTGGGGCGGCGGAGATACGCAGTATTTT. Amino acid sequence: CASSPHAWGGGDTQYF.

This clone was seen ten or more times. The chain couples TRBV12-3 or TRBV12-4 to TRBJ2-5; the match to TRBD1 covers 7 bases. V dropped 2 bases and J dropped 5; count of bases not matched to a gene: 5. The CDR3 length is 14 residues. The CDR3 sequence: CASSLSGQAETQYF. The CDR3 bases are TGTGCCAGCAGTTTATCCGGACAGGCCGAGACCCAGTACTTC.

In this sample, this clone turned up many times. The chain employs TRBV7-9 and TRBJ2-2; 8 positions agree with TRBD2. The length of the CDR3 is 14 residues. The germline CDR1 and CDR2 sequences are SEHNR and FQNEAQ (reference sequence). After removal of 3 bases from V and 4 bases from J, the junction contained 1 base not matched to a gene. CDR3 in amino acids: CASSFSGSTGELFF. CDR3 nucleotide sequence: TGTGCCAGCAGCTTCAGCGGGAGCACCGGGGAGCTGTTTTTT.

This clone was observed at least ten times. A much bigger clone sits one base away, suggesting this may be a read error. The CDR3 end shows no conserved phenylalanine or tryptophan, and so a read error is likely. The sample contains more than one DNA sequence encoding this CDR3. This chain connects TRBV6-1 to TRBJ1-1; TRBD1 might be the D (5 bases). Germline V lookup: CDR1 MNHNS, CDR2 SASEGT. V was cut by 7 bases and J by 5 bases, with 20 bases left in between. The CDR3 sequence is 15 residues long. The CDR3, as DNA: TGTGCCAGCATACTGGGGGAGAACCGTTGGACTGAAGCTTTCCTT. Its translation: CASILGENRWTEAFL.

This clone showed up just a few times. The CDR3 region has the DNA TGTGCCAGCAGTGCGGGGGCGGGTTCACCCCTCCACTTT. Amino acids: CASSAGAGSPLHF. The chain carries TRBV12-3 or TRBV12-4 and TRBJ1-6, with D tentatively TRBD1 (6 bases). The CDR3 covers 13 residues. V gave up 5 bases and J gave up 9 bases, with 11 bases separating them.

Worth noting for this clone: This may stem from a read error, because a much larger clone lies one nucleotide away. The chain combines TRBV24-1 with TRBJ2-1; D is ambiguous. The CDR3 extends over 12 amino acids. Germline loops: CDR1 KGHDR, CDR2 SFDVKD. V was trimmed by 5 bases and J by 7 bases, leaving 8 bases between them. CDR3 sequence: CATSVQTNEQFF. For the CDR3, the DNA is TGTGCCACCAGTGTGCAGACTAATGAGCAGTTCTTC.

Comment on this clone: At one of its ends the junction is not consistent with the germline gene, which may arise from a read error. This chain links TRBV6-1 with TRBJ1-1, with D unresolved. The germline V gene has CDR1 MNHNS and CDR2 SASEGT. The CDR3 runs to 13 residues. Written as DNA, the CDR3 is TGTGCCAGCAGAGAACATGGAGCCACTGAAGCTTCCTTT. Amino acids: CASREHGATEASF.

The DNA for the CDR3 is TGTGCCAGTACGATTAACACTGAAGCTTTCTTT. It specifies CASTINTEAFF. V is TRBV19 and J is TRBJ1-1; D uncertain. From germline, CDR1 is LNHDA and CDR2 SQIVND (reference sequence). V lost 7 bases, J lost 2 bases, and 5 bases lay in between. This CDR3 is 11 amino acids long.